One and the same sample provided the 6 T cell receptor beta chains below, sequenced in a study of shared clonotypes between healthy human individuals. The method was immunoSEQ multiplex PCR; TCRdb's version includes in-frame clones alone and lacks a portion of them. Among roughly 2.2 million clones, 92% were seen once, and the ten largest hold 0.37%. The sequenced sample was naive CD4+ T cells from PBMCs. The subset was: CD45RA+ positively selected. The receptors were sampled from a young man in good health. Some clones in this sample may be carry-over from other donors' samples.

The V gene is TRBV6-6, the J gene TRBJ1-5; no reliable D call. The CDR3 consists of 11 residues. Trimming shortened V by 8 bases and J by 3 bases, and 5 bases separated the two germline ends. Germline loops: CDR1 MNHNY, CDR2 SVGAGI (reference sequence). This CDR3 reads CASGVNQPQHF. Here the CDR3 DNA reads TGTGCCAGCGGTGTCAATCAGCCCCAGCATTTT.

This chain links TRBV5-1 with TRBJ2-2; the match to TRBD2 covers 10 bases. Trimming took 6 bases from V and 3 from J; bases not matched to a gene: 14. The CDR3 has 18 residues. Per germline, CDR1 SGHRS and CDR2 YFSETQ. The CDR3 nucleotides are TGCGCCAGCACCCTCCGGGGGAGCGGGAGGGATTACACCGGGGAGCTGTTTTTT. Its protein product is CASTLRGSGRDYTGELFF.

This rearrangement joins TRBV28 to TRBJ2-7, with D perhaps TRBD2 (6 bases). The length of the CDR3 is 13 residues. The germline V gene has CDR1 MDHEN and CDR2 SYDVKM. Trimming took off 5 bases at V and 7 bases at J, with 15 bases between the two ends. The chain's CDR3 is CASSAIGRREQYF. For the CDR3, the DNA is TGTGCCAGCAGTGCTATAGGGAGGAGGGAGCAGTACTTC.

This clone appeared once. The chain is built from TRBV5-6 and TRBJ2-5; 7 bases map to TRBD1. CDR3 size: 14 residues. V trimming: 3 bases; J trimming: 1 base; junction bases outside the gene matches: 3. Germline V CDR1 and CDR2: SGHDT, YYEEEE. CDR3: CASSYDRVQETQYF. CDR3 nucleotide sequence: TGTGCCAGCAGCTACGACAGGGTCCAAGAGACCCAGTACTTC. Complete variable domain (other parts from reference TRBV5-6 and TRBJ2-5): DAGVTQSPTHLIKTRGQQVTLRCSPKSGHDTVSWYQQALGQGPQFIFQYYEEEERQRGNFPDRFSGHQFPNYSSELNVNALLLGDSALYLCASSYDRVQETQYFGPGTRLLVL.

The genes are TRBV5-1 and TRBJ2-7; D possibly uses TRBD1 or TRBD2 (5 bases each). The germline V and J ends were trimmed by 4 bases and 1 base, with 18 bases remaining between them. Germline values: CDR1 SGHRS, CDR2 YFSETQ. This CDR3 spans 16 amino acids. CDR3 protein: CASSLGPRDGSYEQYF. The CDR3 DNA reads TGCGCCAGCAGCCTGGGGCCTCGGGACGGTTCCTACGAGCAGTACTTC.

The chain is built from TRBV27 and TRBJ2-1; 9 nucleotides match TRBD1. Germline V gives CDR1 MNHEY, CDR2 SMNVEV (reference sequence). V was clipped by 2 bases and J by 6 bases; unmatched bases: 2. This CDR3 is 14 amino acids long. CDR3 region: CASSLGTGTNEQFF. The CDR3 nucleotides are TGTGCCAGCAGTTTAGGGACAGGGACCAATGAGCAGTTCTTC.